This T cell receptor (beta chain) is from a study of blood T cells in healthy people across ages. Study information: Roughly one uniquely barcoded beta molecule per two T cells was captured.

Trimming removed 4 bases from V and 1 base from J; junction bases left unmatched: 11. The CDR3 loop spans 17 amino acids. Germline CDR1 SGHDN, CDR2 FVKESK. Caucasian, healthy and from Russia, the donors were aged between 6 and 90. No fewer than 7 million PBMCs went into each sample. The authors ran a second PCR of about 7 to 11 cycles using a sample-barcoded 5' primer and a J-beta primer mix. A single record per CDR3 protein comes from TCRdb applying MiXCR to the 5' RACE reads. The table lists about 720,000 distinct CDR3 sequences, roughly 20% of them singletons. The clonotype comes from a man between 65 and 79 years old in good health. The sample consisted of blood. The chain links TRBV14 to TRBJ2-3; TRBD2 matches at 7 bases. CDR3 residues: CASSRTKSGTRTDTQYF. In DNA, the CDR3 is TGTGCCAGCAGCCGTACCAAGAGCGGGACTCGCACAGATACGCAGTATTTT.